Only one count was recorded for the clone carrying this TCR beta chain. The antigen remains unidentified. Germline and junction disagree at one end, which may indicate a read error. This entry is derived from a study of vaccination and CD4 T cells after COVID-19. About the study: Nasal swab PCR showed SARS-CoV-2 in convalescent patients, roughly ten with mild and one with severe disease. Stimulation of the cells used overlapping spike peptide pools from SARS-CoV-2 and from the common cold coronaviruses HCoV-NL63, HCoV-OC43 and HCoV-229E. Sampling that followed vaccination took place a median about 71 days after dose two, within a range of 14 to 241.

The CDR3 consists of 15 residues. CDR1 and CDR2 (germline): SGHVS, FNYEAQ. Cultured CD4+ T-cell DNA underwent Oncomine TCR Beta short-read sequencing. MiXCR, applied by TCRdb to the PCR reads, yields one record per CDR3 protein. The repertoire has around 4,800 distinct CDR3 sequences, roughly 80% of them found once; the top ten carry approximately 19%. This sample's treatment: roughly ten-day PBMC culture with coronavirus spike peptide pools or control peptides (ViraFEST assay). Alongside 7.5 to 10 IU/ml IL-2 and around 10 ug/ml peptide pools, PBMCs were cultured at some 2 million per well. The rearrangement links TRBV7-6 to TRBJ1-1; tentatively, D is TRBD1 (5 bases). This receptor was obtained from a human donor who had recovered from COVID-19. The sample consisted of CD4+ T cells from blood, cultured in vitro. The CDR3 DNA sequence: TGTGCCCGCAGCATTGAACAGGTCCTTTTGGGTTTGGCTCTCTTT. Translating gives CARSIEQVLLGLALF.